Following are 27 T cell receptor beta chains from one sample sequenced in a study of blood T cell repertoires in COVID-19. Using immunoSEQ multiplex PCR, the repertoire was profiled, and TCRdb retains in-frame clones only, with some absent. The repertoire includes approximately 140,000 clones, approximately 87% of them detected once, and approximately 1.2% sits in the top ten. The specimen sequenced was PBMCs or T cells enriched from blood (not recorded which). Receptors originate from a woman under 40 with acute COVID-19.

This clone appeared a single time. The chain couples TRBV7-8 to TRBJ1-2; D gene unclear. From germline, CDR1 is SGHVS and CDR2 FQNEAQ. The germline V and J ends were trimmed by 3 bases and 6 bases, with 8 bases remaining between them. The CDR3 loop spans 12 amino acids. CDR3 DNA: TGTGCCAGCAGCTTGCCAGGAAATGGCTACACCTTC. Its translation is CASSLPGNGYTF.

This clone was seen a single time. V gene TRBV19 combines with J gene TRBJ2-2, with TRBD1 matching 10 bases. The length of the CDR3 is 12 residues. Germline CDR1 reads LNHDA; CDR2 reads SQIVND (reference sequence). J lost 6 bases, V lost 10 bases, and 2 bases had no gene match. CDR3 sequence: CAIDRGPGELFF. The CDR3 nucleotides read TGTGCCATCGACAGGGGGCCCGGGGAGCTGTTTTTT.

This chain uses TRBV4-1 with TRBJ2-7, with D tentatively TRBD2 (5 bases). The length of the CDR3 is 14 residues. Between the trimmed V and J ends, which lost 1 base and 2 bases, there was a span of 9 bases. Germline V gives CDR1 MGHRA, CDR2 YSYEKL. CDR3 sequence reads: CASSQGSGPYEQYF. In nucleotides, the CDR3 is TGCGCCAGCAGCCAAGGGAGCGGACCCTACGAGCAGTACTTC.

V gene TRBV29-1 combines with J gene TRBJ2-2; 8 positions agree with TRBD2. With V trimmed by 6 bases and J by 1 base, 4 bases remained unmatched. This CDR3 spans 14 amino acids. Germline CDR1 is SQVTM and CDR2 is ANQGSEA. CDR3 in amino acids: CSVLSGRNTGELFF. CDR3 DNA sequence: TGCAGCGTATTAAGCGGGAGGAACACCGGGGAGCTGTTTTTT.

V usage is TRBV2 and J usage is TRBJ1-3, with 7 positions matching TRBD1. CDR3 size: 16 residues. Germline trimming cut 5 bases from V and 2 bases from J; bases unmatched to any gene: 9. Germline CDR1 and CDR2: SNHLY and FYNNEI. CDR3 in DNA: TGTGCCAGCAGTATCACAGGGGCCTACCCTGGAAACACCATATATTTT. It specifies CASSITGAYPGNTIYF.

This rearrangement joins TRBV16 to TRBJ1-1; 8 bases match TRBD1. Germline assignment: CDR1 KGHSY and CDR2 FQNENV. J lost 4 bases, V lost 3 bases, and 7 bases had no gene match. The CDR3 runs to 15 residues. CDR3 nucleotide sequence: TGTGCCAGCAGCCAGTCAACAGGGGGAAGCACTGAAGCTTTCTTT. It codes for CASSQSTGGSTEAFF.

This clone was detected once. The chain is built from TRBV2 and TRBJ1-5; weak D call: TRBD1 (5 bases). Germline-derived CDR1 and CDR2 are SNHLY and FYNNEI. Trimming left V 6 bases short and J 0 bases short, with 9 bases between. The CDR3 is 14 amino acids. The CDR3, as DNA: TGTGCCAGCAGCCCGACAGTTAGCAATCAGCCCCAGCATTTT. Its translation: CASSPTVSNQPQHF.

The chain links TRBV11-2 to TRBJ2-7, with a possible D match to TRBD1 (6 bases). V lost 1 base to trimming and J lost 6 bases, with 10 bases between them. The germline gives CDR1 SGHAT, CDR2 FQNNGV. The CDR3 is 13 residues long. The CDR3 DNA reads TGTGCCAGCAGCTTAGTCCGAGGGGGCGAGCAGTACTTC. It encodes CASSLVRGGEQYF. The full variable domain, in which reference TRBV11-2 and TRBJ2-7 provide the parts outside the CDR3, is EAGVAQSPRYKIIEKRQSVAFWCNPISGHATLYWYQQILGQGPKLLIQFQNNGVVDDSQLPKDRFSAERLKGVDSTLKIQPAKLEDSAVYLCASSLVRGGEQYFGPGTRLTVT.

The V gene is TRBV28, the J gene TRBJ1-3; D is possibly TRBD1 (6 bases). The V gene's germline CDR1 is MDHEN and CDR2 SYDVKM. This CDR3 comprises 15 residues. V was trimmed by 8 bases and J by 0 bases, leaving 14 bases between them. This chain's CDR3 is CASVGAGRSGNTIYF. The CDR3 DNA is TGTGCCAGCGTGGGGGCCGGCCGCTCTGGAAACACCATATATTTT.

The chain combines TRBV25-1 with TRBJ2-5; D possibly corresponds to TRBD2 (6 bases). CDR3 size: 17 residues. CDR1 is MGHDK, CDR2 SYGVNS, per germline. V was shortened by 4 bases and J by 0 bases, with 18 bases between the two germline ends. For the CDR3, the DNA is TGTGCCAGCAGTGGGACCGGGACTCAAGGGAACCAAGAGACCCAGTACTTC. It yields the protein CASSGTGTQGNQETQYF.

The sample holds many counts of this clone. This chain connects TRBV6-5 to TRBJ2-7, with D possibly TRBD2 on 5 matching bases. The germline CDR1 and CDR2 sequences are MNHEY and SVGAGI. Trimming shortened V by 0 bases and J by 2 bases, and 8 bases separated the two germline ends. The CDR3 length is 14 residues. CDR3 nucleotide sequence: TGTGCCAGCAGTTACTCGAGGGCAGCCTACGAGCAGTACTTC. Its translation is CASSYSRAAYEQYF.

The chain uses TRBV24-1 and TRBJ2-2; 9 bases are a match to TRBD2. This CDR3 contains 15 residues. With 0 bases clipped from V and 8 bases from J, the junction kept 3 bases outside the gene matches. Germline V gene data show CDR1 as KGHDR and CDR2 as SFDVKD. The DNA for the CDR3 is TGTGCCACCAGTGATTTGCAGCGGGGGGCGGGGGAGCTGTTTTTT. It codes for CATSDLQRGAGELFF.

This chain uses TRBV29-1 with TRBJ2-7; D may be TRBD1 (5 bases). Per germline, CDR1 SQVTM and CDR2 ANQGSEA. The CDR3 is 15 residues long. Trimming stripped 5 bases from V and 4 bases from J, with 21 bases between. CDR3 DNA sequence: TGCAGCGTTTCAGATGTGGGGCGATCAGCTTACGAGCAGTACTTC. Translating gives CSVSDVGRSAYEQYF.

The chain links TRBV28 to TRBJ1-2; D gene ambiguous. The CDR3 is 14 residues long. V dropped 5 bases and J dropped 5 bases, with 15 bases sitting between them. Germline V lookup: CDR1 MDHEN, CDR2 SYDVKM. The CDR3: CASSPPQRNYGYTF. In DNA, the CDR3 is TGTGCCAGCAGTCCGCCACAGAGAAATTATGGCTACACCTTC.

On this clone itself: One junction end disagrees with the germline gene, perhaps due to a read error. The chain employs TRBV30 and TRBJ2-5; D is possibly TRBD2 (5 bases). Germline values: CDR1 GTSNPN, CDR2 SVGIG (reference sequence). This CDR3 is 18 amino acids long. In nucleotides, the CDR3 is TGTGCCTGGAGTGTAATTTGGGCGTGGGAGAGCCACCAGGAGACCCAGTACTTC. Translation: CAWSVIWAWESHQETQYF.

The chain has TRBV11-1 and TRBJ1-2; D is possibly TRBD1 (5 bases). Trimming removed 4 bases from V and 4 bases from J, with 13 bases in between. The CDR3 sequence is 14 residues long. Germline assignment: CDR1 SGHAT and CDR2 FQDESV (reference sequence). Here the CDR3 reads CASSSAGSGYGYTF. The CDR3 DNA sequence: TGTGCCAGCAGCTCGGCAGGGTCTGGCTATGGCTACACCTTC.

V and J are TRBV28 and TRBJ1-2; D remains ambiguous. V was shortened by 3 bases and J by 6 bases, with 14 bases between the two germline ends. The CDR3 is 14 amino acids. Germline V lookup: CDR1 MDHEN, CDR2 SYDVKM. CDR3 residues: CASSLRIDLDGYTF. DNA of the CDR3: TGTGCCAGCAGTTTGCGGATCGATCTCGATGGCTACACCTTC.

This clone was seen a single time. The chain carries TRBV2 and TRBJ1-2, with a possible D match to TRBD1 (6 bases). The CDR3 contains 14 residues. Looked up from germline, CDR1 is SNHLY and CDR2 is FYNNEI. Trimming stripped 5 bases from V and 7 bases from J, with 17 bases between. The CDR3 sequence: CASSHEQGSGGYTF. For the CDR3, the DNA is TGTGCCAGCAGTCACGAACAGGGATCGGGTGGCTACACCTTC.

As regards this clone: This specimen includes other DNA sequences encoding the same CDR3. The chain couples TRBV20-1 to TRBJ2-1; no reliable D call. V was clipped by 3 bases and J by 6 bases, with 3 bases between them. The germline gives CDR1 DFQATT, CDR2 SNEGSKA (reference sequence). The CDR3 extends over 10 amino acids. The CDR3 nucleotides read TGCAGTGCTAGTCGCAATGAGCAGTTCTTC. It specifies CSASRNEQFF.

The V gene is TRBV15, the J gene TRBJ2-5, with 7 bases aligning to TRBD2. The CDR3 contains 16 residues. V lost 2 bases and J lost 2; bases outside the gene matches: 8. Germline V gives CDR1 LNHNV, CDR2 YYDKDF (reference sequence). For the CDR3, the DNA is TGTGCCACCAGCAGATCATTATCGGGGGGACAAGAGACCCAGTACTTC. Encoded protein: CATSRSLSGGQETQYF.

This clone was detected only a few times. The chain is built from TRBV19 and TRBJ1-2; 7 bases align to TRBD1. The germline gives CDR1 LNHDA, CDR2 SQIVND (reference sequence). The CDR3 contains 13 residues. Trimming took 6 bases from V and 3 from J; bases not matched to a gene: 4. This CDR3 reads CASSLGQYYGYTF. The DNA of the CDR3 is TGTGCCAGTAGCCTGGGACAGTACTATGGCTACACCTTC.

CDR3 sequence (DNA): TGTGCCTGGTCCCAGGGAGGGGACACCGGGGAGCTGTTTTTT. It encodes CAWSQGGDTGELFF. J is TRBJ2-2 and V is TRBV30, with 7 bases identical to TRBD2. The germline gives CDR1 GTSNPN, CDR2 SVGIG (reference sequence). Trimming removed 5 bases from V and 3 bases from J; junction bases left unmatched: 6. This CDR3 contains 14 residues.

The chain employs TRBV28 and TRBJ2-3; 7 bases map to TRBD2. The CDR3 consists of 20 residues. Looked up from germline, CDR1 is MDHEN and CDR2 is SYDVKM. J was trimmed by 4 bases and V by 11 bases; bases with no gene match: 30. CDR3 nucleotide sequence: TGTGCCGAAAAGGGATCGACAGTCACGAGAGAAGCGGGAACCCCAGATACGCAGTATTTT. Amino acid sequence: CAEKGSTVTREAGTPDTQYF.

The CDR3 bases are TGTGCCAGCAGTTTTACGCGTGAGCAGTTCTTC. It translates to CASSFTREQFF. This chain uses TRBV12-3 or TRBV12-4 with TRBJ2-1; no clear D. Trimming left V 3 bases short and J 9 bases short, with 6 bases between. This CDR3 has 11 residues.

The gene calls are TRBV2 and TRBJ1-6; the match to TRBD1 covers 9 bases. The germline CDR1 and CDR2 sequences are SNHLY and FYNNEI. CDR3 length: 16 residues. V was pared by 4 bases and J by 2 bases, with 3 bases of the junction left unmatched. This CDR3 is CASSGTGVPYNSPLHF. The CDR3 nucleotides read TGTGCCAGCAGTGGGACAGGGGTTCCCTATAATTCACCCCTCCACTTT.

The chain is built from TRBV7-9 and TRBJ1-1; 9 nucleotides match TRBD1. J was trimmed by 0 bases and V by 5 bases; bases with no gene match: 4. Germline CDR1 and CDR2: SEHNR and FQNEAQ (reference sequence). The CDR3 consists of 15 residues. The CDR3 region has the DNA TGTGCCAGCAGCACGACAGGGGGTATGAACACTGAAGCTTTCTTT. Protein: CASSTTGGMNTEAFF.

V gene TRBV19 combines with J gene TRBJ1-2, with D possibly TRBD1 on 6 matching bases. This CDR3 comprises 12 residues. Per the germline V gene, CDR1 is LNHDA and CDR2 is SQIVND (reference sequence). V shed 4 bases and J shed 8 bases, with 11 bases lying between them. CDR3 DNA sequence: TGTGCCAGTAGTACATACAGGGTCGGCTACACCTTC. Amino acids: CASSTYRVGYTF.